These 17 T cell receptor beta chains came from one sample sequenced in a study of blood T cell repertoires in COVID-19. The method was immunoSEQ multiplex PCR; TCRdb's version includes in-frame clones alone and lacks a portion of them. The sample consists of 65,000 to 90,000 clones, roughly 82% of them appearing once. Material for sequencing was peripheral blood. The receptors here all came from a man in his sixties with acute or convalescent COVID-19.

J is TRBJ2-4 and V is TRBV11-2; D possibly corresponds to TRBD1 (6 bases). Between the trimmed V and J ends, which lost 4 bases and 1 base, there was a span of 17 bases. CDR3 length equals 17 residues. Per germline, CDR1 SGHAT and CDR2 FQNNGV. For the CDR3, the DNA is TGTGCCAGCAGCTGGACAGCAATGAGTTTGGCCAAAAACATTCAGTACTTC. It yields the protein CASSWTAMSLAKNIQYF.

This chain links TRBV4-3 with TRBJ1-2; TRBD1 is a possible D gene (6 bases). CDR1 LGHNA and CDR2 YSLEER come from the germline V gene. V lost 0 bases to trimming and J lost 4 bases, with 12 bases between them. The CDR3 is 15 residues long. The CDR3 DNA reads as TGCGCCAGCAGCCAAGATTTAGTGGGGGCCTATGGCTACACCTTC. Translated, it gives CASSQDLVGAYGYTF.

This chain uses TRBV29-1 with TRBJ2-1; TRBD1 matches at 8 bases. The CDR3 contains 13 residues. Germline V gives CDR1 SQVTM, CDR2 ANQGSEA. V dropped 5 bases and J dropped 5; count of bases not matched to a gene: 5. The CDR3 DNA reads TGCAGCGTTCGAACGGGACAGGACAATGAGCAGTTCTTC. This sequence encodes CSVRTGQDNEQFF.

The CDR3: CASSPRSTLFEQFF. The CDR3 coding sequence is TGTGCCAGCAGCCCCAGGTCTACCTTGTTTGAGCAGTTCTTC. This chain connects TRBV6-2 or TRBV6-3 to TRBJ2-1; D uncertain. Germline lookup yields CDR1 MNHEY and CDR2 SVGEGT. The V end was cut by 6 bases, the J end by 9 bases, with 18 bases between. The CDR3 spans 14 residues.

As DNA, the CDR3 is TGTGCCATCGGGCCAAAACTAGCCCCTAGCACAGATACGCAGTATTTT. Protein product: CAIGPKLAPSTDTQYF. This chain uses TRBV10-3 with TRBJ2-3; D might be TRBD2 (6 bases). The CDR3 totals 16 residues. The V gene lost 8 bases and the J gene lost 0 bases, with 18 bases spanning the gap. Germline V gene lookup returns CDR1 ENHRY and CDR2 SYGVKD.

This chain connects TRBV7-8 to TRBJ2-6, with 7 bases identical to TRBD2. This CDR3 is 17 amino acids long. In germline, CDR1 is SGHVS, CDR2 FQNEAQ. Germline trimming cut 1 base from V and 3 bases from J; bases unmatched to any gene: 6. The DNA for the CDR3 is TGTGCCAGCAGCTTAGGGTTCGGGGGGAATGGGGCCAACGTCCTGACTTTC. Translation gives CASSLGFGGNGANVLTF.

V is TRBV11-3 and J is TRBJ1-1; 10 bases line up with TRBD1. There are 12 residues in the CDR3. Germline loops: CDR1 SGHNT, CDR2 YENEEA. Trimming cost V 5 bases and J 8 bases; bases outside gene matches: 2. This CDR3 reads CASSDRGREAFF. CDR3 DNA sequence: TGTGCCAGCAGCGACAGGGGGCGCGAAGCTTTCTTT.

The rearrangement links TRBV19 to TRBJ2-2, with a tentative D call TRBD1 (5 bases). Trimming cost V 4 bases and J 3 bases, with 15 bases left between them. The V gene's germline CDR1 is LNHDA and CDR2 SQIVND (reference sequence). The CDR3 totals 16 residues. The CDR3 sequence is CASSSRTRGYTGELFF. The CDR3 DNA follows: TGTGCCAGTAGTAGCCGGACAAGGGGTTACACCGGGGAGCTGTTTTTT.

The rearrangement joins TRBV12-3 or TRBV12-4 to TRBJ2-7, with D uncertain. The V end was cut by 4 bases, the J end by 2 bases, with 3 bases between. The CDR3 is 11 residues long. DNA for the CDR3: TGTGCCAGCAGTTCCACCTACGAGCAGTACTTC. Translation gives CASSSTYEQYF.

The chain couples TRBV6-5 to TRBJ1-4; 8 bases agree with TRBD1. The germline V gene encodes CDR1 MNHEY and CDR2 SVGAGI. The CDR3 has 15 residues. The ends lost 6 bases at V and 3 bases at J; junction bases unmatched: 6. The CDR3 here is CASSPGQGPNEKLFF. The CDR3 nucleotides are TGTGCCAGCAGCCCAGGACAGGGCCCTAATGAAAAACTGTTTTTT.

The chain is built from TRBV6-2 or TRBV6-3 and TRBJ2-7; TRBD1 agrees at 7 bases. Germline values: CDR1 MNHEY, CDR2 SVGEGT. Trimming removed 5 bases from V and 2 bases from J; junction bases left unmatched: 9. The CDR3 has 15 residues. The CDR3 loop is CASSRPGQNTYEQYF. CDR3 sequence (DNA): TGTGCCAGCAGTAGACCGGGACAGAACACCTACGAGCAGTACTTC.

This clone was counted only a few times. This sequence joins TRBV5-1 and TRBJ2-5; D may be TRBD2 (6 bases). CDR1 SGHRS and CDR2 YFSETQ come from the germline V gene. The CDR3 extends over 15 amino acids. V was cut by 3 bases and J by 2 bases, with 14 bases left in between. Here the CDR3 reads CASSWRDPIQETQYF. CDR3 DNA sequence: TGCGCCAGCAGCTGGAGGGACCCTATTCAAGAGACCCAGTACTTC.

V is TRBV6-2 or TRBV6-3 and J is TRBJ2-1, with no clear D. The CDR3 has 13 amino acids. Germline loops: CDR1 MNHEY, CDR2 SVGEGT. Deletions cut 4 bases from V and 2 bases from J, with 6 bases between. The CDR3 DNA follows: TGTGCCAGCAGTTCCCCTACCTACAATGAGCAGTTCTTC. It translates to CASSSPTYNEQFF.

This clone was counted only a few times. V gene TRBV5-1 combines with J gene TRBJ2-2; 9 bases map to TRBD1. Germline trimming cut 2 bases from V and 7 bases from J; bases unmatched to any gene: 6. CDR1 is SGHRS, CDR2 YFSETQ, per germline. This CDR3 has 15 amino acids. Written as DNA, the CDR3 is TGCGCCAGCAGCTTCGGACAGGGGAAGAACGGGGAGCTGTTTTTT. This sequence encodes CASSFGQGKNGELFF.

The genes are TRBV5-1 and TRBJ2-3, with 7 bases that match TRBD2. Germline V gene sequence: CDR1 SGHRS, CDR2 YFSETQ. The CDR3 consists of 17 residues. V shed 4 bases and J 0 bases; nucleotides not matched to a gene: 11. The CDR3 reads CASSRAASGISTDTQYF. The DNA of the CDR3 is TGCGCCAGCAGCCGTGCAGCCAGCGGGATTAGCACAGATACGCAGTATTTT.

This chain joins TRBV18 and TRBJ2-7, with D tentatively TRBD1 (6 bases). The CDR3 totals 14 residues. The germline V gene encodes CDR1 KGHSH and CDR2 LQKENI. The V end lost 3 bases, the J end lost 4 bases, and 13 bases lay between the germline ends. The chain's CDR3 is CASSPSKGDYEQYF. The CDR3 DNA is TGTGCCAGCTCACCTTCCAAGGGGGATTACGAGCAGTACTTC. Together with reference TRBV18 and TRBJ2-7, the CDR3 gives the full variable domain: NAGVMQNPRHLVRRRGQEARLRCSPMKGHSHVYWYRQLPEEGLKFMVYLQKENIIDESGMPKERFSAEFPKEGPSILRIQQVVRGDSAAYFCASSPSKGDYEQYFGPGTRLTVT.

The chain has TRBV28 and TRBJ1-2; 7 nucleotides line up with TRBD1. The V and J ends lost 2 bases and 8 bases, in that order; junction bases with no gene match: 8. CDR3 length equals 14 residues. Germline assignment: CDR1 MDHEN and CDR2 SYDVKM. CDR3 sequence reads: CASSLVSTGSGYTF. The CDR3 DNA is TGTGCCAGCAGTTTAGTGTCGACAGGGTCAGGCTACACCTTC.